Following are 10 T cell receptor beta chains from one sample sequenced in a study of beta chain features in type 1 diabetes. Study-wide points: TCRB CDR3s from Type 1 diabetes patients were moderately but significantly shorter in all four CD4+ subsets.

No antigen has been identified for these receptors. cDNA synthesis used the whole RNA isolate, giving expressed TCRB sequences. Repertoires were generated with immunoSEQ multiplex PCR, while TCRdb's copy carries only in-frame clones and drops some. Among around 160,000 clones listed, roughly 60% were seen once. Sequenced sample: naive CD4+ T cells from blood. The source is a man aged 25 to 40 with type 1 diabetes.

This chain uses TRBV9 with TRBJ2-5, with 7 bases that match TRBD2. After removal of 5 bases from V and 5 bases from J, the junction contained 9 bases not matched to a gene. This CDR3 spans 14 amino acids. Germline V CDR1 and CDR2: SGDLS, YYNGEE. This CDR3 reads CASSGEGGRETQYF. As DNA, the CDR3 is TGTGCCAGCAGTGGGGAGGGCGGTAGGGAGACCCAGTACTTC.

The CDR3 DNA reads TGTGCCAGCAGCGAGGCCCCTCACGAGCAGTACTTC. Amino acid sequence: CASSEAPHEQYF. The chain couples TRBV11-2 to TRBJ2-7; no firm D call. The ends were cut back, 5 bases at V and 5 bases at J, with 10 bases in the middle. CDR3 size: 12 residues. Germline V CDR1 and CDR2: SGHAT, FQNNGV.

The chain employs TRBV18 and TRBJ2-5; D may correspond to TRBD1 or TRBD2 (5 bases each). This CDR3 has 15 residues. V was clipped by 4 bases and J by 1 base, with 13 bases between them. Germline V CDR1 and CDR2: KGHSH, LQKENI. For the CDR3, the DNA is TGTGCCAGCTCACGTTATGGGACGACCCAAGAGACCCAGTACTTC. It specifies CASSRYGTTQETQYF.

This sequence joins TRBV9 and TRBJ2-5; the D gene is possibly TRBD2 (5 bases). The CDR3 length is 15 residues. Germline lookup yields CDR1 SGDLS and CDR2 YYNGEE. Trimming took off 3 bases at V and 1 base at J, with 13 bases between the two ends. CDR3 sequence reads: CASSGGSGIQETQYF. Written as DNA, the CDR3 is TGTGCCAGCAGCGGAGGATCGGGGATCCAAGAGACCCAGTACTTC.

The V call is TRBV14, the J call TRBJ2-7; D possibly corresponds to TRBD2 (5 bases). The CDR3 spans 16 residues. V was pared by 3 bases and J by 0 bases, with 15 bases between. CDR1 and CDR2 (germline): SGHDN, FVKESK. The CDR3: CASSHLGLPHSYEQYF. The CDR3 DNA is TGTGCCAGCAGCCACTTAGGACTGCCCCACTCCTACGAGCAGTACTTC.

Only a few counts were recorded for this clone. J is TRBJ2-6 and V is TRBV4-3; D is unclear. Germline loops: CDR1 LGHNA, CDR2 YSLEER. Trimming pared 1 base from V and 0 bases from J, leaving 4 bases between. The CDR3 covers 15 residues. The CDR3 sequence: CASSQGASGANVLTF. CDR3 DNA sequence: TGCGCCAGCAGCCAAGGGGCCTCTGGGGCCAACGTCCTGACTTTC.

This clone came up once. The chain is built from TRBV9 and TRBJ1-1, with D possibly TRBD1 on 5 matching bases. Germline assignment: CDR1 SGDLS and CDR2 YYNGEE. The CDR3 consists of 14 residues. V was cut by 2 bases and J by 2 bases, with 10 bases left in between. CDR3: CASSVGTVNTEAFF. The DNA for the CDR3 is TGTGCCAGCAGCGTCGGGACGGTAAACACTGAAGCTTTCTTT.

The CDR3 DNA follows: TGCAGCGTTGTCGCCGAGTCGAACACTGAAGCTTTCTTT. Protein sequence: CSVVAESNTEAFF. The genes are TRBV29-1 and TRBJ1-1; D unresolved. CDR3 length: 13 residues. V was trimmed by 4 bases and J by 1 base, leaving 10 bases between them. Germline lookup yields CDR1 SQVTM and CDR2 ANQGSEA.

This CDR3 reads CASRRRTDTQYF. In nucleotides, the CDR3 is TGTGCCAGCAGGCGGCGCACAGATACGCAGTATTTT. The genes are TRBV25-1 and TRBJ2-3; D remains unclear. Trimming stripped 6 bases from V and 1 base from J, with 5 bases between. This CDR3 contains 12 residues. Per the germline V gene, CDR1 is MGHDK and CDR2 is SYGVNS.

This clone was seen a few times. The J gene is TRBJ2-5, the V gene TRBV10-3; TRBD2 agrees at 13 bases. The CDR3 loop spans 15 amino acids. J lost 7 bases, V lost 9 bases, and 11 bases had no gene match. Germline V gene lookup returns CDR1 ENHRY and CDR2 SYGVKD. The CDR3 sequence: CAIRTSGGPTGTQYF. Written as DNA, the CDR3 is TGTGCCATTAGGACTAGCGGGGGCCCAACAGGGACCCAGTACTTC.